Detailed here is one TCR beta chain. Its antigen is not identified. The entry originates in a study of cytomegalovirus exposure and HLA in healthy donors. This PCR relied on a set of 60 Vbeta primers and 13 Jbeta primers. Repertoires were generated with immunoSEQ multiplex PCR, while TCRdb's copy carries only in-frame clones and drops some. The table includes 75,000 to 95,000 clones, over 75% detected once. The germline gives CDR1 MNHEY, CDR2 SMNVEV (reference sequence). Between the trimmed V and J ends, which lost 6 bases and 2 bases, there was a span of 13 bases. This CDR3 comprises 14 residues. Study outcomes and limitations: A later analysis linked a missense DCLRE1C variant to TCR beta V- and J-gene trimming.

The sequence was obtained from a male donor in good health and CMV-seropositive. The gene calls are TRBV27 and TRBJ2-5, with D tentatively TRBD2 (7 bases). What was sequenced was PBMCs. This chain's CDR3 is CASSTGGRQETQYF. The CDR3 DNA reads as TGTGCCAGCAGCACCGGGGGGCGACAAGAGACCCAGTACTTC.